This T cell receptor (beta chain) was recovered during a study of response to subunit inactivated influenza vaccine. This clonotype was observed a handful of times. Its antigen is undetermined. This CDR3 spans 13 amino acids. Trimming pared 0 bases from V and 6 bases from J, leaving 9 bases between. Per germline, CDR1 SGHRS and CDR2 YFSETQ. Study-level results: After each seasonal influenza vaccination, few new T cells are recruited, the authors suggested.

From the RT-PCR reads, TCRdb called clonotypes with MiXCR, one entry per CDR3 protein. The table shows around 180,000 distinct CDR3 sequences, with 9.2% occurring only once. The genes are TRBV5-1 and TRBJ1-2; D is undetermined. The sample in question was non-naive T cells sorted from PBMCs, obtained on the day of vaccination. This clonotype originated in a man aged 50 to 60 who received an inactivated influenza vaccine. CDR3 residues: CASSLVSRDGYTF. For the CDR3, the DNA is TGCGCCAGCAGCTTGGTATCCCGAGATGGCTACACCTTC.